This T cell receptor beta chain was sequenced during a study of blood T cell repertoires in COVID-19 (TCRdb year 2020). For context, the study as a whole: The collaborator samples originated in the United States, Italy and Spain and spanned the acute and convalescent phases of COVID-19. The prospective study material was composed of cDNA or gDNA derived from T cells, B-cell-depleted T cells, or PBMCs. The dataset comprised deeply sampled blood TCRbeta repertoires from subjects exposed to, actively infected with, or recovered from COVID-19. The repertoires were released in a freely available public database intended as a resource for research on the immune response to SARS-CoV-2. Samples came from the ongoing ImmuneRACE study (first 160 participants) plus 1,254 subjects from 6 global collaborators. A de-identified subject ID, COVID-19 status, age in years and sex were almost always included in the sample metadata. HLA class I and class II types, where available, came from metadata supplied by the sample provider rather than from assay-based typing.

The immunoSEQ Assay, a bias-controlled multiplex PCR, was used to amplify TCRbeta CDR3 regions from genomic DNA. On the authors' methods: Nucleated cell counts per sample were estimated from amplification of reference gene primers within the assay. To quantify the absolute abundance of each unique TCRbeta CDR3 rearrangement, sequence reads were collapsed and filtered. For each sample, productive Simpson clonality was calculated as the square root of Simpson's diversity index over productive rearrangements. The source is immuneACCESS, and TCRdb retained only in-frame sequences with V and J called. Part of the clones is not carried over; for the studies checked, unresolved V genes explain less than half of this, and the remainder is unexplained. Clonal size and the V and J genes are those of that table, whereas D and trimming came from the DNA. The table for this sample lists some 43,000 clones; approximately 84% of them were counted only once. The ten largest make up nearly 4.5% of the sample.

The collaborating institutions used their own protocols to collect whole blood in K2EDTA tubes. For TCRbeta analysis, collaborators shipped samples in one of three forms: frozen whole blood, isolated PBMCs, or DNA extracted from either of those sample types. Results and caveats for the whole study, not just this receptor: The amount of clinical and demographic metadata varied by source and participant and was provided uncurated.

As for this clone: There is no known antigen for this receptor. No much larger clone exists at a distance of one base, and base qualities are not known.

The CDR3 runs 13 amino acids, cysteine and phenylalanine included. Only the CDR3 DNA is retained, 39 bases long and in frame from the first base. CDR1 and CDR2 were assigned from the germline V gene as SGHTS and YDEGEE. The germline V end is reduced by 7 bases and the J end by 5 bases; junction bases left unmatched: 5. Sequenced material: peripheral blood. The sequence links TRBV5-8 to TRBJ1-4; 7 bases in the middle match TRBD1. The receptor's source is a man aged 45 to 65 with active COVID-19. CDR3 protein: CASGDRANEKLFF. The DNA is as follows: TGTGCCAGCGGGGACAGAGCCAATGAAAAACTGTTTTTT.